These 10 T cell receptor beta chains were sequenced from one sample in a study of T cells in localized non-small cell lung cancer. Using immunoSEQ multiplex PCR, the repertoire was profiled, and TCRdb retains in-frame clones only, with some absent. The table lists 130,000 or so clones, 89% of them singletons. The starting material was peripheral blood, obtained before any cancer treatment. These receptors all come from a female donor older than 55 with stage I lung adenocarcinoma.

CDR3 in DNA: TGTGCCAGCTCACCGGTCCGGGCTGAGGGAGAAAAACTGTTTTTT. Translated: CASSPVRAEGEKLFF. This chain joins TRBV18 and TRBJ1-4; D remains unclear. Between the trimmed V and J ends, which lost 3 bases and 8 bases, there was a span of 16 bases. The CDR3 is 15 residues long. CDR1 is KGHSH and CDR2 is LQKENI in the germline V gene.

The chain links TRBV11-2 to TRBJ2-5; the match to TRBD2 covers 8 bases. The CDR3 runs 16 residues. Germline V CDR1 and CDR2: SGHAT, FQNNGV. V trimming: 5 bases; J trimming: 7 bases; junction bases outside the gene matches: 15. The CDR3 region is CASSPEGTRGATTQYF. For the CDR3, the DNA is TGTGCCAGCAGCCCCGAGGGGACTAGGGGTGCGACGACCCAGTACTTC.

This chain links TRBV28 with TRBJ2-1, with TRBD2 matching 12 bases. The CDR3 covers 16 residues. Trimming at V came to 3 bases and at J to 3 bases, leaving 3 bases not matched to a gene. The germline gives CDR1 MDHEN, CDR2 SYDVKM. CDR3 nucleotide sequence: TGTGCCAGCAGTTTCCTAGCGGGAGGGAACTACAATGAGCAGTTCTTC. It translates to CASSFLAGGNYNEQFF.

The V and J genes are TRBV28 and TRBJ2-1, with 10 bases identical to TRBD1. This CDR3 has 16 amino acids. V was pared by 4 bases and J by 3 bases, with 6 bases of the junction left unmatched. The germline CDR1 and CDR2 sequences are MDHEN and SYDVKM. CDR3 sequence: CASSSIDRGRYNEQFF. The CDR3 DNA reads as TGTGCCAGCAGTTCGATCGACAGGGGGCGCTACAATGAGCAGTTCTTC.

This chain connects TRBV7-2 to TRBJ2-1; TRBD2 matches at 11 bases. V shed 5 bases and J 7 bases; nucleotides not matched to a gene: 10. Germline values: CDR1 SGHTA, CDR2 FQGNSA. CDR3 length equals 16 residues. CDR3 nucleotides: TGTGCCAGCAGCCAGACACCGGGACTAGCGGATAATGAGCAGTTCTTC. As protein: CASSQTPGLADNEQFF.

The chain employs TRBV10-3 and TRBJ2-7; the D is unclear. The CDR3 totals 12 residues. Germline V gene data show CDR1 as ENHRY and CDR2 as SYGVKD. V lost 2 bases to trimming and J lost 3 bases, with 5 bases between them. This chain's CDR3 is CAISETSYEQYF. The DNA for the CDR3 is TGTGCCATCAGTGAGACGAGCTACGAGCAGTACTTC.

The CDR3 loop is CASMRAYNEQFF. The CDR3 bases are TGTGCCAGTATGCGAGCATACAATGAGCAGTTCTTC. This rearrangement joins TRBV27 to TRBJ2-1; D is ambiguous. CDR1 is MNHEY and CDR2 is SMNVEV in the germline V gene (reference sequence). V was pared by 9 bases and J by 4 bases, with 10 bases between. There are 12 residues in the CDR3.

DNA for the CDR3: TGTGCCAGTAGAAGCATTCTAAGGAATCAGCCCCAGCATTTT. This sequence encodes CASRSILRNQPQHF. The chain uses TRBV19 and TRBJ1-5; D unclear. Germline assignment: CDR1 LNHDA and CDR2 SQIVND (reference sequence). The CDR3 spans 14 residues. V lost 6 bases and J lost 4, with 13 bases in between.

This clone was observed once. V and J are TRBV28 and TRBJ1-1, with TRBD1 as a possible D gene (6 bases). In germline, CDR1 is MDHEN, CDR2 SYDVKM. The germline V and J ends were trimmed by 5 bases and 6 bases, with 13 bases remaining between them. The CDR3 contains 13 residues. The CDR3 region has the DNA TGTGCCAGCAGTCCACCGGGGGGCTCTGAAGCTTTCTTT. Encoded protein: CASSPPGGSEAFF.

This clone has a handful of counts. The chain recombines TRBV21-1 with TRBJ2-7. TRBV21-1 constitutes a pseudogene. The CDR3 runs 16 residues. The CDR3 region has the DNA TGTGCCAGCAGCAATCCCCGGACGGCTAGCTCCTACGAGCAGTACTTC. Translating gives CASSNPRTASSYEQYF.